This TCR beta chain was sequenced during a study of Graves' ophthalmopathy and Graves' hyperthyroidism (dated by TCRdb to the late 2010s). The study in broad terms: Peripheral blood was collected at initial diagnosis, prior to any treatment. The study used TCR beta repertoire signatures to distinguish Graves' ophthalmopathy from Graves' hyperthyroidism and to predict progression to ophthalmopathy. In total, approximately 130 blood samples were TCR-sequenced: fewer than 50 ophthalmopathy, 75 hyperthyroidism and around 17 hyperthyroidism-to-ophthalmopathy patients. To explore V-J signatures that distinguish ophthalmopathy from hyperthyroidism, a discovery set of about a hundred patients was enrolled, made up of 40 to 45 with ophthalmopathy and 57 with stable hyperthyroidism. The independent validation cohort included approximately 19 hyperthyroidism patients plus 17 patients who later progressed from hyperthyroidism to ophthalmopathy. In about 6 hyperthyroidism patients, the T-cell repertoire of thyroid tissue was compared with the T-cell repertoire of blood. Following sample collection, hyperthyroidism patients were given methimazole at a starting dose of 30 mg daily, and ophthalmopathy patients were given high-dose intravenous methylprednisolone. The 95 to 100 discovery patients were randomly divided into training and test sets at a 7:3 ratio.

For repertoire sequencing, TCR beta CDR3 regions were amplified from RNA transcripts. The first round was an RT-PCR using HTBI primers with the Qiagen OneStep RT-PCR kit, and this first round was followed by a second-round multiplex PCR, then size selection and purification. The libraries underwent paired-end sequencing with 100 bp reads on an Illumina HiSeq2000. Under the source paper's analysis protocol: SOAPnuke was used to process the reads, throwing out any read that had adapters, had uncalled bases, had a mean Phred below 15, or lacked an exact constant-primer or identifier match. COPE v1.2.5 was used to merge the high-quality paired reads. Each unique nucleotide sequence was defined as a clonotype, and clonotypes were aligned to IMGT TRB V, D and J references with MiTCR v1.1. The analysis was limited to V-J combinations with a frequency above 0.0001, which together covered roughly 99% of the repertoires. For each V-J combination, a TCR clonal expansion and chaos score was defined as F50 clonal expansion divided by the chaos observed in the TCRdist matrix. Features were reduced by Welch's t-statistics and random forest to more than 10 V-J combinations, which fed a naive Bayes classifier. Thyroid-blood repertoire similarity was quantified with the Morisita-Horn index. TCRdb passed the public sequencing reads through fastp at Q25 and MiXCR, retaining productive beta sequences. Every entry covers one CDR3 protein and lists the most common genes and DNA from its rows. TCRdb's processing, not the authors', yielded these V and J calls. Within this sample are 220,000 or so distinct CDR3 sequences, with 20% to 25% of them counted one time only. The ten largest clones add up to roughly 42% of the sample.

This clonotype was seen ten or more times. Its antigen remains unidentified. Qualities for individual bases were not recorded, and no much larger clone is one base off. Paper-wide results and their limitations: Most expanded thyroid clonotypes with a frequency above 0.001 also appeared in blood, which suggests that blood repertoires may reflect the immune response in the thyroid. In validation, the model predicted ophthalmopathy progression with about 64% sensitivity and approximately 75% specificity; some 13 predicted patients were CT-confirmed with GO in a median of approximately six months. No statistical method was used to predetermine the sample size, and group allocation was not hidden from the investigators. In cross-validation, the 13-signature model distinguished ophthalmopathy from stable hyperthyroidism with 87.88% sensitivity and about 81% specificity, while in the test set the corresponding values were approximately 79% and 70%.

Ophthalmopathy patients were characterized by moderately to severely active disease, a Clinical Activity Score of at least 3, a NOSPECS grade of at least 4, and a disease duration under 3 months. Patients with other autoimmune diseases, uncontrolled infections, pregnancy or lactation were excluded from the study. Clinical symptoms, serum thyroxine, TRAb, thyroid ultrasound and orbital computed tomography formed the basis of the diagnosis. Ficoll-Paque density gradient centrifugation was used to isolate PBMCs from about 10 ml of fresh peripheral blood. Total RNA was extracted using Trizol reagent, and RNA quality was checked on an Agilent 2100 Bioanalyzer. Based on the germline V gene, the CDR1 and CDR2 sequences are SNHLY and FYNNEI. V is shortened by 6 bases, J by 5 bases, and the region joining them spans 19 bases. Reading from cysteine to phenylalanine, the CDR3 counts 15 amino acids. Kept here is only the CDR3 DNA, which spans 45 bases and is read in frame from base 1.

The rearranged chain carries TRBV2 and TRBJ2-5; the D call could be TRBD1 or TRBD2, with each sharing 5 bases. The sample taken for sequencing was peripheral blood. This sequence was found in a woman between 45 and 65 years old with Graves' ophthalmopathy. Donor details come from another sample of the same person, matched by shared clones. The CDR3 region: CASRGRFSLTETQYF. The base sequence is TGTGCCAGCAGGGGACGATTTAGCTTAACGGAGACCCAGTACTTC.